Following are 5 T cell receptor beta chains from one sample sequenced in a study of shared clonotypes between healthy human individuals. Profiled with immunoSEQ multiplex PCR; TCRdb holds only in-frame clones, not every one. This sample yields over a million clones, of which 95% to 97% are seen a single time; roughly 1.2% belongs to the top ten. Sequenced material: naive CD4+ T cells sorted from blood. Noted subset: CD45RA+ positively selected. These receptors came from a man aged 30 to 39 in good health.

The rearrangement uses TRBV7-9 and TRBJ2-1, with 9 positions matching TRBD1. CDR3 length: 15 amino acids. The V gene's germline CDR1 is SEHNR and CDR2 FQNEAQ (reference sequence). After removal of 5 bases from V and 7 bases from J, the junction contained 9 bases not matched to a gene. CDR3: CASSAPGQGLNEQFF. CDR3 sequence (DNA): TGTGCCAGCAGCGCCCCGGGACAGGGCTTAAATGAGCAGTTCTTC.

V usage is TRBV9 and J usage is TRBJ2-3, with 8 bases lining up with TRBD2. Germline lookup yields CDR1 SGDLS and CDR2 YYNGEE. V lost 0 bases and J lost 1; bases outside the gene matches: 4. This CDR3 has 16 amino acids. CDR3 coding DNA: TGTGCCAGCAGCGTAGGAGCGGGAGCGCGCACAGATACGCAGTATTTT. Amino acids: CASSVGAGARTDTQYF.

This chain joins TRBV11-2 and TRBJ2-5; 7 bases match TRBD2. The CDR3 totals 15 residues. Unmatched junction bases numbered 10, after V lost 4 bases and J lost 5 bases. Germline-derived CDR1 and CDR2 are SGHAT and FQNNGV. The chain's CDR3 is CASSSLGAGVETQYF. The CDR3 region has the DNA TGTGCCAGCAGCTCCCTGGGCGCGGGAGTGGAGACCCAGTACTTC.

The chain joins TRBV9 to TRBJ2-7; 10 positions match TRBD2. Germline V lookup: CDR1 SGDLS, CDR2 YYNGEE. The CDR3 consists of 14 residues. The V and J ends lost 4 bases and 2 bases, in that order; junction bases with no gene match: 3. The CDR3 DNA follows: TGTGCCAGCAGCCAAGCGGGAGGGCCCTACGAGCAGTACTTC. This encodes CASSQAGGPYEQYF.

The chain uses TRBV25-1 and TRBJ2-2; D remains ambiguous. The CDR3 runs to 15 residues. The ends were cut back, 3 bases at V and 1 base at J, with 9 bases in the middle. From germline, CDR1 is MGHDK and CDR2 SYGVNS. Here the CDR3 DNA reads TGTGCCAGCAGTGAGTTGACGGGGAACACCGGGGAGCTGTTTTTT. It specifies CASSELTGNTGELFF.